This T cell receptor beta chain comes out of a study of blood T cell repertoires in COVID-19. Germline V gives CDR1 SEHNR, CDR2 FQNEAQ (reference sequence). CDR3 length equals 13 residues. V lost 5 bases, J lost 5 bases, and 6 bases stayed unmatched. The method was immunoSEQ multiplex PCR; TCRdb's version includes in-frame clones alone and lacks a portion of them. The profile shows roughly 140,000 clones, roughly 84% of them singletons. This sequence was found in a man aged 50 to 59 in a cohort exposed to, infected with or recovered from COVID-19 (not recorded which). V usage is TRBV7-9 and J usage is TRBJ2-7, with 7 bases fitting TRBD2. Sequenced sample: PBMCs or T cells enriched from blood (not recorded which). The CDR3 is CASSKILAHEQYF. The CDR3 DNA sequence: TGTGCCAGCAGCAAAATACTAGCGCACGAGCAGTACTTC.